The 9 T cell receptor beta chains below were found in one sample sequenced in a study of cytomegalovirus exposure and HLA in healthy donors (dated by TCRdb to 2016 to 2017). Libraries were built with the immunoSEQ multiplex PCR assay. For the multiplex PCR, a mixture combining 60 forward primers for TCR Vbeta segments and 13 reverse primers for TCR Jbeta segments was used. This is the immuneACCESS table as TCRdb keeps it, with only in-frame sequences that have V and J called. A part of the clones is gone; compared with another copy, unresolved V genes explain less than half, and the rest is unexplained. The sample table contains 150,000 to 200,000 clones; only one count was recorded for over 75% of them. The ten largest clones take up 5% to 7% of the sample. Material: PBMCs. These receptor sequences come from a man aged 35-49 years in good health and CMV-seropositive.

The genes are TRBV28 and TRBJ2-1, with TRBD2 matching over 8 bases. J lost 8 bases, V lost 6 bases, and 6 bases had no gene match. CDR1 and CDR2 from the germline V gene are MDHEN and SYDVKM. The CDR3 runs to 13 residues. The CDR3 nucleotides are TGTGCCAGCAGCGGGAGGGTTGCCGATGAGCAGTTCTTC. Its protein is CASSGRVADEQFF.

The V call is TRBV18, the J call TRBJ2-1, with 11 bases identical to TRBD2. The junction had 4 bases not matched to a gene; V was cut back by 4 bases and J by 5 bases. CDR1 KGHSH and CDR2 LQKENI come from the germline V gene. The CDR3 sequence is 15 residues long. CDR3 sequence (DNA): TGTGCCAGCTCACTGACTAGCGGGACCCACAATGAGCAGTTCTTC. Amino acids: CASSLTSGTHNEQFF.

The chain links TRBV27 to TRBJ1-4, with 7 bases lining up with TRBD1. Germline V gives CDR1 MNHEY, CDR2 SMNVEV (reference sequence). This CDR3 is 15 amino acids long. Germline trimming cut 5 bases from V and 5 bases from J; bases unmatched to any gene: 8. The CDR3 region is CASSALTGPNEKLFF. In nucleotides, the CDR3 is TGTGCCAGCAGTGCCCTGACAGGGCCGAATGAAAAACTGTTTTTT.

The chain links TRBV7-2 to TRBJ1-2; a weak D match, TRBD1 (5 bases). Germline V gives CDR1 SGHTA, CDR2 FQGNSA. CDR3 length equals 11 residues. V gave up 2 bases and J gave up 10 bases, with 8 bases separating them. The CDR3 DNA reads TGTGCCAGCAGCTTACAGGGAATCTACACCTTC. Its protein product is CASSLQGIYTF.

The chain couples TRBV9 to TRBJ2-3; D might be TRBD2 (5 bases). Germline assignment: CDR1 SGDLS and CDR2 YYNGEE. This CDR3 spans 15 amino acids. Trimming left V 0 bases short and J 4 bases short, with 12 bases between. CDR3 DNA sequence: TGTGCCAGCAGCGTAGTTGGTAGCGAGGCAGATACGCAGTATTTT. Protein: CASSVVGSEADTQYF.

Here the CDR3 DNA reads TGTGCCAGCAGCTTCCGGGACAGGGGTCTCACCGGGGAGCTGTTTTTT. Its translation is CASSFRDRGLTGELFF. V gene TRBV5-5 combines with J gene TRBJ2-2; 10 nucleotides agree with TRBD1. Trimming cost V 2 bases and J 4 bases; bases outside gene matches: 5. CDR1 and CDR2 (germline): SGHKS, YYEKEE (reference sequence). The CDR3 runs to 16 residues.

The chain couples TRBV6-1 to TRBJ2-7; D is uncertain. Deletions cut 2 bases from V and 3 bases from J, with 11 bases between. This CDR3 comprises 14 residues. Germline-derived CDR1 and CDR2 are MNHNS and SASEGT. CDR3 in amino acids: CASSEMGENYEQYF. For the CDR3, the DNA is TGTGCCAGCAGTGAAATGGGCGAAAACTACGAGCAGTACTTC.

In DNA form, the CDR3 reads TGTGCCAGCAGCAGCGGGACGGAGCCTCGGACCCAGTACTTC. This sequence encodes CASSSGTEPRTQYF. V and J are TRBV7-2 and TRBJ2-5; 7 positions agree with TRBD2. V was clipped by 5 bases and J by 7 bases; unmatched bases: 10. Germline-derived CDR1 and CDR2 are SGHTA and FQGNSA. CDR3 length: 14 amino acids.

The chain joins TRBV7-6 to TRBJ2-3, with TRBD2 matching 11 bases. Losses at the gene ends were 5 bases for V and 2 bases for J; bases not matched to a gene: 18. From germline, CDR1 is SGHVS and CDR2 FNYEAQ. This CDR3 has 20 amino acids. The CDR3 region has the DNA TGTGCCAGCAGCCCGGGACTAGCGGAACAGTTCAGACTACCCACAGATACGCAGTATTTT. Amino acids: CASSPGLAEQFRLPTDTQYF.